The clone carrying this TCR beta chain was seen only a few times. Its antigen is currently unknown. The source material, RNA transcripts, was used to amplify TCR beta CDR3 regions. Primed by the HTBI set, a first-round RT-PCR was run on the TCR CDR3. TCRdb called the multiplex PCR reads again in MiXCR, with one record for every CDR3 protein. The sample records 300,000 to 400,000 distinct CDR3 sequences, approximately 15% being singletons. It was considered stable Graves' hyperthyroidism when ophthalmopathy did not progress within 18 months. Hyperthyroidism had been newly diagnosed in patients aged 18 to 65, and its duration was under 2 months. The data derive from a study of T cells in Graves' hyperthyroidism and ophthalmopathy. Across the whole study: Prior to any treatment, at the point of initial diagnosis, peripheral blood was collected.

Broader study findings: The blood repertoire included most of the expanded thyroid clonotypes above 0.001.

This receptor was taken from a woman aged 60-70 years with Graves' hyperthyroidism. Sequences were obtained from blood.

CDR3 loop: CASSQDISRARPQHF. The CDR3 nucleotides read TGTGCCAGCAGCCAAGATATTTCCAGGGCGAGGCCCCAGCATTTT. This rearrangement joins TRBV3-1 to TRBJ1-5, with D maybe TRBD1 (5 bases). With 0 bases removed from V and 9 bases from J, the gap between germline ends came to 15 bases. The germline V gene encodes CDR1 LGHDT and CDR2 YNNKEL (reference sequence). The CDR3 is 15 residues long.